This T cell receptor beta chain was captured in a study of shared clonotypes between healthy human individuals (dated by TCRdb to about 2020). A note on the overall study: A few men and a couple of women, aged 18 to 49 years, made up the cohort. Per donor, three plates each were used for CD4 naive and CD4 memory, two for CD8 naive, and one for CD8 memory. To estimate repertoire size and how much clonotypes are shared between individuals, the study performed deep sequencing of blood TCR repertoires from a few healthy adults. Libraries were prepared and TCR repertoires were sequenced by different laboratories using diverse techniques, in order to increase sequencing depth and limit assay-specific biases. Each donor's leukapheresis produced roughly between roughly 0.94 and 9.5 billion PBMCs.

Details on this clone: It has no known antigen specificity. Base qualities are missing; no much larger clone stands one base away.

CD8 naive samples consisted of CD45RO-negative cells that were positively selected for CCR7, yielding a CD45RA+CCR7+ population without TemRA cells. Healthy HIV-negative adults with no recently reported acute infections or vaccinations were included as donors. Every donor was a Caucasian adult living in Nashville, Tennessee, USA. After blood collection by leukapheresis, PBMCs were isolated using Ficoll-Histopaque density gradient centrifugation and then cryopreserved in the vapor phase of liquid nitrogen. Analytical flow cytometry was used to check the purity and quantity of every magnetically sorted T cell population. Genomic DNA was isolated from each sorted fraction and quantified by UV absorbance on a Nanodrop 2000c. TCR CDR3 regions were amplified from genomic DNA by multiplex PCR using the deep immunoSEQ assay. Genomic DNA extracted from each cell subset was distributed evenly over all wells of several immunoSEQ 96-well plates, and each plate served as one replicate. For sorted subsets, about 220 ng of genomic DNA, equivalent to some 30,000 T cell genomes, went into each replicate PCR. Purified libraries were quantified with a Qubit 3.0 fluorometer, sized on a Bioanalyzer 2100, and re-quantified with the KAPA Library Quantification kit. Each immunoSEQ 96-well plate was sequenced on its own single-read 150-cycle Illumina NextSeq 550 flow cell. The original pipeline was this. Because only junctional sequences without quality scores were contained in the immunoSEQ output, filtering matching that applied to full-length reads could not be performed. Sequences were annotated with PyIR, a Python wrapper for IgBLAST v1.9, and V/J genes and CDR3 were assigned using IMGT germline references. Reads with weak V/J assignments (E-value above 1e-6), missing CDR3, stop codons, out-of-frame junctions, or ambiguous translated residues were removed. V3J clonotypes were defined as sequences sharing the same inferred V gene, J gene, and CDR3 amino acid sequence. To compute the percentage overlap between repertoires, the number of shared unique clonotypes was divided by the size of the smaller repertoire. RTK rarefaction, the Chao1 estimator, and Recon v2.1 estimates of unobserved clonotypes were used to assess repertoire richness. Generation probabilities for all TCRbeta clonotypes obtained by the gDNA method from several donors were computed using OLGA. TCRdb mirrors the immuneACCESS table, restricted to in-frame sequences. Some clones are absent from its copies; in checked studies, under half trace to an unresolved V gene, and the reason for the others is unknown. V, J and clone size reflect that table, while D and trimming were determined from the DNA. Across this sample there are roughly 2.1 million clones, with about 92% seen only once. In total, the top ten clones hold 1.5% to 2% of the sample.

Points the paper makes about the study in general: Even with the large sequencing depth, rarefaction of the sorted-subset datasets indicated that sequencing was incomplete. Because the study included a small number of donors, the genetic and exposure-history diversity represented was limited. Clonotypes shared by all four sorted-subset donors showed higher generation probabilities than non-shared clonotypes. Based on pairwise subsampling, the degree of clonotype sharing among donors was expected to be affected by sequencing depth. Sampling was restricted to blood, and TCR repertoires in tissue are likely to differ from TCR repertoires in blood. Naive subsets generally had larger estimated clonotype richness than memory subsets. Sharing across a handful of donors was observed for about 5% of naive CD4, under 4% of naive CD8, over 2% of memory CD4, and approximately 0.41% of memory CD8 clonotypes.

Counted from cysteine to phenylalanine, this CDR3 has 17 amino acids. The DNA shown is the 51-base CDR3, in frame from base 1. V has 5 bases trimmed and J has 4 bases trimmed; junction bases matching no gene number 14. As encoded in the germline V gene (reference sequence), CDR1 is LNHNV while CDR2 is YYDKDF. This receptor chain uses TRBV15 and TRBJ2-1; 7 junctional bases match TRBD2. The clonotype originates from a man aged 18 to 30 in good health. Some clones in this sample may be carry-over from other donors' samples. Sequenced material: naive CD8+ T cells from PBMCs. The cell subset or site label here, explained by the study, means: CD45RA+CCR7+. The CDR3 region reads CATSSSPGGGAYNEQFF. The sequenced DNA: TGTGCCACCAGCTCTAGCCCGGGGGGAGGCGCTTACAATGAGCAGTTCTTC.